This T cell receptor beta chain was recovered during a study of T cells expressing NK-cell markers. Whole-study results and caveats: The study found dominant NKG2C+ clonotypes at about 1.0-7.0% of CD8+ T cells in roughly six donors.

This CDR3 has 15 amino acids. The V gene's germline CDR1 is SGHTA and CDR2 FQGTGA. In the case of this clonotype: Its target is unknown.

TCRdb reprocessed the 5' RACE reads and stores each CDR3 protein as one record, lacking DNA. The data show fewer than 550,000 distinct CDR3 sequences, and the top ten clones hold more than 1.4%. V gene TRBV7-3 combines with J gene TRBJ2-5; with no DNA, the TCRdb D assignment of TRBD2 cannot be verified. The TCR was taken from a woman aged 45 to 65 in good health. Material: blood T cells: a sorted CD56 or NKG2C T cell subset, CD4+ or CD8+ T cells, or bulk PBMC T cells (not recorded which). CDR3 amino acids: CASSLVGGPEETQYF.